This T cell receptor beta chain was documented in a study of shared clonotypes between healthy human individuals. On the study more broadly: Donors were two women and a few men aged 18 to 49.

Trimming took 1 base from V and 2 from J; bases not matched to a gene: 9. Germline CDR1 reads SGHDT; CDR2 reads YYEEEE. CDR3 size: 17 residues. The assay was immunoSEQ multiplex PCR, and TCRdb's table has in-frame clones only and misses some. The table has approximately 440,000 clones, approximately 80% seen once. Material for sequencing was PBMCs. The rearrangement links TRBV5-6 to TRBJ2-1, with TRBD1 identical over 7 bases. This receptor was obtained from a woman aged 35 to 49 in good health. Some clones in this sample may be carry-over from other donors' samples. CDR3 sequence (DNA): TGTGCCAGCAGCTTGTCGTTTTCGGGACAGCCCTACAATGAGCAGTTCTTC. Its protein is CASSLSFSGQPYNEQFF.